The clone carrying this TCR beta chain was seen at least ten times. Antigen specificity is unknown. This record comes from a study of CD8+CD57+ T cells in acquired aplastic anemia. CDR1 is SGHTA and CDR2 is FQGNSA in the germline V gene. This CDR3 spans 13 amino acids. Deletions cut 0 bases from V and 1 base from J, with 3 bases between. The study's findings and limits: Found in both controls and patients were about 30 CD8+ CDR3 sequences.

The TCR beta profiling, which covered VDJ combination and CDR3 sequence, was carried out using genomic DNA as the template. One entry per CDR3 protein results from TCRdb running MiXCR on the reads. The repertoire consists of 250,000 to 350,000 distinct CDR3 sequences, with 45% to 70% occurring once and the leading ten covering around 8%. Sequences were obtained from sorted CD4+, CD8+, or CD8+CD57+ T cells (not recorded which) from PBMCs. This clonotype was obtained from a human donor with severe aplastic anemia or a healthy control (not recorded which). The V gene is TRBV7-2, the J gene TRBJ1-1; D remains unclear. CDR3 DNA: TGTGCCAGCAGCTTAGCTCCGAACACTGAAGCTTTCTTT. Its translation is CASSLAPNTEAFF.